The rows below give T cell receptor beta chains drawn from one sample of a study of blood T cells in healthy people across ages. MiXCR, applied by TCRdb to the 5' RACE reads, yields one record per CDR3 protein. The sample contains about 1.7 million distinct CDR3 sequences, roughly 27% of which appear only once. The sequenced material came from blood. These receptors all come from a woman aged 25 to 39 in good health. Both conserved end residues are part of each CDR3.

V,CDR3
TRBV6-5,CASRRVSGLAADTQYF
TRBV5-5,CASSPSGRGNGYTF
TRBV7-9,CASAAGEQPQHF
TRBV4-1,CASSQGPVTTNEKLFF
TRBV29-1,CSVDEGGQWNTEAFF
TRBV7-6,CASSLGRRYEQFF
TRBV5-1,CASSIGQGVQGEQFF
TRBV20-1,CSGGQGGDAQYF
TRBV5-1,CASSLDLATNEKLFF
TRBV20-1,CSARGGLVLYEQYF
TRBV19,CASSIGPRNQPQHF
TRBV2,CASTAGGPNNEQFF
TRBV2,CASRQQGVRRETQYF
TRBV20-1,CSASIGTGRTEAFF